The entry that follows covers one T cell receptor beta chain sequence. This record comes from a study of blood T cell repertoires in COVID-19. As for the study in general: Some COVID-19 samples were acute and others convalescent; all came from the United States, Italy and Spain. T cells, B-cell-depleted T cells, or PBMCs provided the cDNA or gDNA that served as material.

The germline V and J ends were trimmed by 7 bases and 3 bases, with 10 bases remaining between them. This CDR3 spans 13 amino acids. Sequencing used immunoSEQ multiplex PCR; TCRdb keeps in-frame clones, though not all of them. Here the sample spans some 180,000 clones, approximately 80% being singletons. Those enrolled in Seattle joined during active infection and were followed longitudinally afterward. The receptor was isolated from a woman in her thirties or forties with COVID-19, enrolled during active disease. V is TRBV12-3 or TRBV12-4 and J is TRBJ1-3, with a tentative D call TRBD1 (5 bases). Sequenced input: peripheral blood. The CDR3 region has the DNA TGTGCCAGCAAGGGGTCTTATGGAAACACCATATATTTT. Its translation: CASKGSYGNTIYF.